Below, 32 T cell receptor beta chains from the same sample are listed, as sequenced in a study of tumor-infiltrating lymphocytes in primary liver carcinoma. With around 500 ng total RNA as template and a constant-region primer, TCR beta cDNA was made. Three nested multiplex PCR rounds, a slightly modified ARM-PCR method, built the TCR beta libraries. Two initial PCR rounds of approximately 10 cycles each paired TRBV1-TRBV30 forward primers with a C-beta reverse primer. A single record per CDR3 protein comes from TCRdb applying MiXCR to the multiplex PCR reads. The repertoire holds around 29,000 distinct CDR3 sequences, about three quarters seen once, with about 35% in the top ten. Each 20-30 mg portion of unsorted bulk tissue served as the source for co-extraction of RNA and DNA. The specimen was liver tumor tissue from sampling region 5. Subset specified: tumor region T5, tumor centre. The receptors derive from a man between 35 and 55 years old with primary liver carcinoma and hepatitis B virus infection.

Points on this clonotype: The junction and the germline gene differ at one end; a read error may be behind it. The chain carries TRBV6-5 and TRBJ2-2; D is ambiguous. Looked up from germline, CDR1 is MNHEY and CDR2 is SVGAGI. This CDR3 has 14 amino acids. The CDR3 nucleotides read TGTGTCAGCAGTTACTCCAGTATTGCCGGGCAGCTGTTTTTT. Amino acid sequence: CVSSYSSIAGQLFF.

A word on this clonotype: A read error may produce the germline difference seen at one junction end. CDR3: CACSWGTANTEAFF. The CDR3 DNA follows: TGTGCCTGCAGTTGGGGGACAGCGAACACCGAAGCTTTCTTT. The gene calls are TRBV6-6 and TRBJ1-1, with 7 bases aligning to TRBD1. Per the germline V gene, CDR1 is MNHNY and CDR2 is SVGAGI (reference sequence). CDR3 length: 14 residues.

This chain connects TRBV5-5 to TRBJ2-7; 8 nucleotides match TRBD2. V lost 0 bases to trimming and J lost 7 bases; unmatched junction nucleotides: 12. Germline V gives CDR1 SGHKS, CDR2 YYEKEE (reference sequence). There are 16 residues in the CDR3. The CDR3 sequence is CASSLVIGAGVWEQYF. For the CDR3, the DNA is TGTGCCAGCAGCTTGGTTATAGGAGCGGGAGTATGGGAGCAGTACTTC.

On this clonotype: One end of the junction varies from germline; a read error may be responsible. The chain links TRBV5-6 to TRBJ2-1; D is ambiguous. Per germline, CDR1 SGHDT and CDR2 YYEEEE. There are 12 residues in the CDR3. The CDR3 is CTSSLDTNEQFF. As DNA, the CDR3 is TGTACCAGCAGCTTGGATACCAATGAGCAGTTCTTC.

The chain is built from TRBV11-2 and TRBJ2-1; 7 nucleotides line up with TRBD2. This CDR3 contains 21 residues. The V gene's germline CDR1 is SGHAT and CDR2 FQNNGV. V lost 3 bases to trimming and J lost 3 bases; unmatched junction nucleotides: 23. The CDR3 DNA sequence: TGTGCCAGCAGCTTCAAGCATAGGTTGGGGCGGGAGTGGTGGGACTACAATGAGCAGTTCTTC. Translating gives CASSFKHRLGREWWDYNEQFF.

The sample holds one count of this clonotype. The chain employs TRBV12-3 or TRBV12-4 and TRBJ1-1, with 7 bases that match TRBD1. The V segment lost 5 bases and the J segment 6 bases; nucleotides outside the gene matches: 15. The CDR3 runs 16 residues. CDR3 loop: CASSKGQATINAEAFF. DNA for the CDR3: TGTGCCAGCAGTAAAGGACAGGCGACGATAAACGCTGAAGCTTTCTTT.

On this clonotype: Sequence at one end of the junction differs from germline and may be a read error. The chain combines TRBV6-1 with TRBJ2-7; D is perhaps TRBD1 (7 bases). The CDR3 has 14 amino acids. Germline V gene sequence: CDR1 MNHNS, CDR2 SASEGT. CDR3 DNA sequence: TGTGACAGCAGTGAAAGGGGGCAGGAGGGCGAGCAATACTTC. This translates into CDSSERGQEGEQYF.

The J gene is TRBJ2-7, the V gene TRBV12-3 or TRBV12-4, with 7 bases identical to TRBD1. The CDR3 consists of 15 residues. J gave up 4 bases and V 6 bases, and 12 bases lay outside the gene matches. This CDR3 reads CASSPRQGTHYEQYF. CDR3 DNA sequence: TGTGCCAGCAGCCCCAGACAGGGAACGCATTACGAGCAGTACTTC.

Note on this clonotype: A much larger clone differs from this one at a single base, so this may be a read error. The chain combines TRBV4-3 with TRBJ2-7, with unresolved D. V was pared by 0 bases and J by 2 bases, with 8 bases between. CDR1 LGHNA and CDR2 YSLEER come from the germline V gene. There are 14 residues in the CDR3. CDR3 DNA: TGCGCCAGCAGCCAAGAAGACCCCACCTACGAGCAGTACTTC. Residues: CASSQEDPTYEQYF.

About this clonotype: One junction end does not reproduce the germline sequence, and a read error may be involved. The V and J genes are TRBV11-2 and TRBJ2-7, with TRBD1 matching over 7 bases. Germline values: CDR1 SGHAT, CDR2 FQNNGV. CDR3 length equals 13 residues. The CDR3 loop reads CTSSLDSGGEQYF. In nucleotides, the CDR3 is TGTACCAGCAGCTTAGACTCAGGGGGTGAGCAGTACTTC.

The chain carries TRBV4-1 and TRBJ2-7; TRBD2 agrees at 13 bases. The V gene's germline CDR1 is MGHRA and CDR2 YSYEKL. V was clipped by 4 bases and J by 5 bases; unmatched bases: 5. This CDR3 region has 15 residues. Here the CDR3 reads CASSRRLAGGDEQYF. The CDR3 DNA reads as TGCGCCAGCAGCCGCCGACTAGCGGGAGGAGACGAGCAGTACTTC.

The V call is TRBV12-3 or TRBV12-4, the J call TRBJ2-1; a weak D match, TRBD1 (6 bases). The CDR3 runs 16 residues. The germline V and J ends were trimmed by 4 bases and 0 bases, with 13 bases remaining between them. The CDR3 sequence: CASSSLTGDSYNEQFF. DNA for the CDR3: TGTGCCAGCAGTTCTCTGACAGGAGACTCCTACAATGAGCAGTTCTTC.

In regard to this clonotype: A junction end diverges from the germline sequence, so it may reflect a read error. V is TRBV11-1 and J is TRBJ2-2; TRBD1 matches 7 bases. The CDR3 length is 14 residues. Germline lookup yields CDR1 SGHAT and CDR2 FQDESV (reference sequence). The CDR3 is CAISFTGVTGEPSF. The CDR3 DNA follows: TGTGCCATCAGCTTTACAGGGGTTACCGGGGAGCCGTCTTTT.

V and J are TRBV12-3 or TRBV12-4 and TRBJ2-7; 7 nucleotides agree with TRBD1. The V and J ends lost 7 bases and 1 base, in that order; junction bases with no gene match: 4. The CDR3 runs to 13 residues. CDR3 amino acids: CASKLGQSYEQYF. Written as DNA, the CDR3 is TGTGCCAGCAAACTGGGACAGTCCTACGAGCAGTACTTC.

This clonotype was recorded at least ten times. The chain uses TRBV2 and TRBJ2-1, with D tentatively TRBD1 (6 bases). This CDR3 contains 11 residues. Germline V gene sequence: CDR1 SNHLY, CDR2 FYNNEI. V was cut by 5 bases and J by 8 bases, with 7 bases left in between. CDR3 protein: CASSHRDEQFF. Written as DNA, the CDR3 is TGTGCCAGCAGTCACAGGGATGAGCAGTTCTTC. Full variable domain (rest looked up from reference TRBV2 and TRBJ2-1): EPEVTQTPSHQVTQMGQEVILRCVPISNHLYFYWYRQILGQKVEFLVSFYNNEISEKSEIFDDQFSVERPDGSNFTLKIRSTKLEDSAMYFCASSHRDEQFFGPGTRLTVL.

This clonotype turned up a few times. The chain recombines TRBV6-2 or TRBV6-3 with TRBJ2-7; D is possibly TRBD1 or TRBD2 (5 bases each). The CDR3 runs to 14 residues. CDR1 and CDR2 from the germline V gene are MNHEY and SVGEGT. V shed 6 bases and J shed 0 bases, with 12 bases lying between them. This chain's CDR3 is CASSGTSSSYEQYF. The CDR3 DNA sequence: TGTGCCAGCAGCGGGACCTCCAGCTCCTACGAGCAGTACTTC.

On this clonotype: This may stem from a read error, because a much larger clone lies one nucleotide away. V and J are TRBV13 and TRBJ1-1; D is uncertain. Germline V gene lookup returns CDR1 PRHDT and CDR2 FYEKMQ (reference sequence). The CDR3 has 14 residues. Here the CDR3 reads CASSSRSRNTEVFF. In nucleotides, the CDR3 is TGTGCCAGCAGCTCGCGGAGCAGGAACACTGAAGTTTTCTTT.

On this clonotype itself: A read error is likely, as this CDR3 ends without the conserved phenylalanine or tryptophan. The CDR3 region is CASTQGTRKGNEQFL. CDR3 nucleotides: TGCGCCAGCACCCAAGGAACCAGAAAAGGCAATGAGCAGTTCTTG. V gene TRBV4-3 combines with J gene TRBJ2-1; D remains unclear. In germline, CDR1 is LGHNA, CDR2 YSLEER. The CDR3 runs 15 residues.

Of note for this clonotype: The germline gene is not matched at one end of the junction; a read error may be the cause. This rearrangement joins TRBV6-1 to TRBJ2-7; D call uncertain. The length of the CDR3 is 14 residues. Germline CDR1 reads MNHNS; CDR2 reads SASEGT. CDR3 sequence: CASIERSSPYEQYF. CDR3 coding DNA: TGTGCCAGCATTGAACGGAGTAGCCCCTACGAGCAGTACTTC.

For this clonotype: A junction boundary mismatches the germline segment, possibly from a read error. V usage is TRBV7-8 and J usage is TRBJ2-1; no firm D call. CDR3 size: 16 residues. Germline V gene data show CDR1 as SGHVS and CDR2 as FQNEAQ. In DNA, the CDR3 is TGTACCAGTAGCTCTGACTTCGGCGGTACCTACAATGAGCAGTTCTTC. This translates into CTSSSDFGGTYNEQFF.

Remarks on this clonotype: The junction departs from the called germline gene at one end, perhaps through a read error. This sequence joins TRBV6-1 and TRBJ2-3, with TRBD1 as a possible D gene (5 bases). This CDR3 region has 15 residues. Germline V gene lookup returns CDR1 MNHNS and CDR2 SASEGT. The CDR3 DNA is TGTACCAGCAGTGATGAGAAAGGGGTGGCAGATATGCAGTATTTT. It translates to CTSSDEKGVADMQYF.

The V call is TRBV6-5, the J call TRBJ1-4; 8 nucleotides agree with TRBD1. The CDR3 spans 15 residues. The germline gives CDR1 MNHEY, CDR2 SVGAGI. Germline trimming cut 11 bases from V and 8 bases from J; bases unmatched to any gene: 16. CDR3 residues: CAGSYAGTGEEKLFF. The DNA of the CDR3 is TGTGCCGGTAGTTACGCCGGGACAGGAGAAGAAAAACTGTTTTTT.

In regard to this clonotype: This may be a read error, as it is one base from a much larger clone. The rearrangement links TRBV28 to TRBJ2-5; D is undetermined. The length of the CDR3 is 13 residues. Looked up from germline, CDR1 is MDHEN and CDR2 is SYDVKM. The CDR3 sequence is CATRGTPQEAQYF. The DNA for the CDR3 is TGTGCCACTCGAGGCACACCACAAGAGGCCCAGTACTTC.

Of note for this clonotype: One end of the junction fails to match germline, which may point to a read error. The rearrangement joins TRBV6-5 to TRBJ2-2, with D possibly being TRBD2 (7 bases). This CDR3 comprises 17 residues. In germline, CDR1 is MNHEY, CDR2 SVGAGI. The CDR3 loop is CASTLGTGNMVTGGLLF. The CDR3 region has the DNA TGTGCCAGCACCCTAGGGACGGGGAATATGGTCACCGGGGGGCTGTTATTT.

The V gene is TRBV12-3 or TRBV12-4, the J gene TRBJ2-2; D may be TRBD2 (6 bases). The CDR3 is 17 residues long. Trimming shortened V by 9 bases and J by 9 bases, and 29 bases separated the two germline ends. CDR3 sequence (DNA): TGTGCCAGTAGCGCCGGGACTCCCGTCATAGGTACCAGGGAGCTGTTTTTT. It specifies CASSAGTPVIGTRELFF.

This clonotype was detected only a few times. A much larger clone differs by one base, so this may be a read error. J is TRBJ2-2 and V is TRBV5-1; D may be TRBD1 or TRBD2 (6 bases each). There are 14 residues in the CDR3. The germline V gene has CDR1 SGHRS and CDR2 YFSETQ. The CDR3 sequence: CTSKRGENTWELFF. In nucleotides, the CDR3 is TGCACCAGTAAAAGGGGGGAGAACACCTGGGAGCTGTTTTTT.

The CDR3 is CASGRDGGREQYF. CDR3 DNA: TGTGCCAGTGGCCGGGACGGGGGACGCGAGCAGTACTTC. V usage is TRBV19 and J usage is TRBJ2-7; possibly TRBD2 for D (6 bases). CDR3 length: 13 residues. The germline V gene encodes CDR1 LNHDA and CDR2 SQIVND (reference sequence). V shed 8 bases and J shed 6 bases, with 17 bases lying between them. Full variable domain (rest looked up from reference TRBV19 and TRBJ2-7): DGGITQSPKYLFRKEGQNVTLSCEQNLNHDAMYWYRQDPGQGLRLIYYSQIVNDFQKGDIAEGYSVSREKKESFPLTVTSAQKNPTAFYLCASGRDGGREQYFGPGTRLTVT.

In its sample, this clonotype was seen many times. A much larger clone sits a single nucleotide away, making a read error possible. The chain is built from TRBV6-6 and TRBJ1-1, with a tentative D call TRBD1 (5 bases). Trimming stripped 6 bases from V and 2 bases from J, with 16 bases between. CDR1 and CDR2 (germline): MNHNY, SVGAGI (reference sequence). The CDR3 spans 15 residues. CDR3 amino acids: CASRTGTHSNTEAFF. The CDR3 DNA follows: TGTGCCAGCAGAACTGGGACGCACAGTAACACTGAAGCTTTCTTT.

A note on this clonotype: One end of the junction is discordant with germline, which a read error may explain. The chain joins TRBV6-1 to TRBJ2-4; a possible D gene is TRBD1 (8 bases). In germline, CDR1 is MNHNS, CDR2 SASEGT. This CDR3 has 14 amino acids. CDR3 protein: CVSRTWTGRDIQYF. The CDR3, as DNA: TGTGTCAGCAGGACCTGGACAGGGAGGGACATTCAGTACTTC.

Regarding this clonotype: This CDR3 fails to terminate in the conserved phenylalanine or tryptophan, so it likely reflects a read error. It is unclear where the CDR3 begins or ends on the DNA, so no DNA is shown, and the CDR3 is as TCRdb lists it. The V gene is TRBV4-3, the J gene TRBJ1-1. Germline V CDR1 and CDR2: LGHNA, YSLEER. The CDR3 totals 13 residues, both ends included. The chain's CDR3 is CASSQDTTSETFY.

The V gene is TRBV9, the J gene TRBJ1-5; D is undetermined. This CDR3 contains 14 residues. Trimming removed 6 bases at V and 1 base at J, with 11 bases between. Germline CDR1 reads SGDLS; CDR2 reads YYNGEE. CDR3 sequence: CASTFGDSNQPQHF. CDR3 nucleotides: TGTGCCAGCACCTTTGGAGACAGCAATCAGCCCCAGCATTTT.

This clonotype showed up just a few times. A much larger clone lies a single base off, so this may be a read error. The chain combines TRBV28 with TRBJ2-1; 7 bases line up with TRBD1. The CDR3 covers 15 residues. CDR1 and CDR2 (germline): MDHEN, SYDVKM. CDR3 sequence: CVSSPGTDLYNEQFF. The CDR3, as DNA: TGTGTCAGCAGTCCCGGGACAGACCTCTACAATGAGCAGTTCTTC.